This T cell receptor (beta chain) was observed in a study of patients with pleural tuberculosis. This clonotype showed up many times. Trimming cost V 4 bases and J 0 bases, with 15 bases left between them. Germline V gives CDR1 LGHNA, CDR2 YNFKEQ. The CDR3 runs 16 residues. TCRdb reprocessed the reads via MiXCR and lists one record per CDR3 protein. Seen here are 29,000 or so distinct CDR3 sequences, 15% to 20% observed once, and the top ten hold roughly 3.4%. The V and J genes are TRBV4-2 and TRBJ1-1; D possibly corresponds to TRBD1 (5 bases). This sequence originates from a human donor with pleural tuberculosis. Sequenced: peripheral blood. The CDR3 DNA is TGTGCCAGCAGCCGATATCAGACAGCATTGAACACTGAAGCTTTCTTT. Its protein product is CASSRYQTALNTEAFF.